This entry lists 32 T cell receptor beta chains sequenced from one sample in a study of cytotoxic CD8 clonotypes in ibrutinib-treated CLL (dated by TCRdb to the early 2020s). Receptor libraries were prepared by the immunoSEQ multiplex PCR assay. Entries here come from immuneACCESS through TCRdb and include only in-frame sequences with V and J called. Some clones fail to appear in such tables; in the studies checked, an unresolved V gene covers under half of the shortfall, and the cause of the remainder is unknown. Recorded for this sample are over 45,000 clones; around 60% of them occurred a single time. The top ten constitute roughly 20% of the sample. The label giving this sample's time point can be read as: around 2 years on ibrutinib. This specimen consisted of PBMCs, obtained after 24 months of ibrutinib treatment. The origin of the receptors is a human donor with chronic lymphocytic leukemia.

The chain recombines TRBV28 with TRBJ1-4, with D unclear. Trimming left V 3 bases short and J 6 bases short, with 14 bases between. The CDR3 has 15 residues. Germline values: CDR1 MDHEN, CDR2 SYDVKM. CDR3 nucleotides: TGTGCCAGCAGTTTTAGGTCCTTGGCACATGAAAAACTGTTTTTT. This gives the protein CASSFRSLAHEKLFF. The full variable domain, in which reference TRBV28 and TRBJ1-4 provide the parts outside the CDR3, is DVKVTQSSRYLVKRTGEKVFLECVQDMDHENMFWYRQDPGLGLRLIYFSYDVKMKEKGDIPEGYSVSREKKERFSLILESASTNQTSMYLCASSFRSLAHEKLFFGSGTQLSVL.

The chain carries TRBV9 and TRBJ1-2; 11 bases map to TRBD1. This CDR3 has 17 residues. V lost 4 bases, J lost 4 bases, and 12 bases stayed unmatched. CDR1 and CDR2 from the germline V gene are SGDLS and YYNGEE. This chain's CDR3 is CASSPGTGGALLYGYTF. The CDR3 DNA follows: TGTGCCAGCAGCCCTGGGACAGGGGGGGCTTTGCTCTATGGCTACACCTTC.

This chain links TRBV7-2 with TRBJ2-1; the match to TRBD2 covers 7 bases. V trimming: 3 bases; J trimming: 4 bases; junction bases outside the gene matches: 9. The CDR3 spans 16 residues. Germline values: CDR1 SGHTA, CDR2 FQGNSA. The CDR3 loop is CASSLASGKTYNEQFF. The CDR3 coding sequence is TGTGCCAGCAGCTTGGCCAGCGGGAAGACTTACAATGAGCAGTTCTTC.

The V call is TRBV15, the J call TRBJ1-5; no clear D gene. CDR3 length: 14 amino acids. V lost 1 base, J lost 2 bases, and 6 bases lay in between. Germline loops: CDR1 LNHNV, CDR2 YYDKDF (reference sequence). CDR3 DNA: TGTGCCACCAGCAGAGGTCTGGGCAATCAGCCCCAGCATTTT. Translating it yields CATSRGLGNQPQHF.

CDR3 region: CASSYRRRNTEAFF. CDR3 bases: TGTGCCAGCAGTTACCGAAGACGGAACACTGAAGCTTTCTTT. The chain is built from TRBV6-5 and TRBJ1-1; D gene unclear. The CDR3 sequence is 14 residues long. V was shortened by 2 bases and J by 1 base, with 8 bases between the two germline ends. From germline, CDR1 is MNHEY and CDR2 SVGAGI.

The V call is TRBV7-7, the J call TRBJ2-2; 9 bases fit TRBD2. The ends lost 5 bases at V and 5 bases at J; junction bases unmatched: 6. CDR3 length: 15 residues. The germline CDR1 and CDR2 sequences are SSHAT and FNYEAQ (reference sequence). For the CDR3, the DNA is TGTGCCAGCAGCATCGCGGGGGGGCGAACCGGGGAGCTGTTTTTT. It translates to CASSIAGGRTGELFF.

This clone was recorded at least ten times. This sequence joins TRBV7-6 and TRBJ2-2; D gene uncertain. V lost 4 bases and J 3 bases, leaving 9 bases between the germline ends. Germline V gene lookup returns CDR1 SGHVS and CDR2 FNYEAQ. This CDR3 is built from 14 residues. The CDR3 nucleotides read TGTGCCAGCAGCTACAGCCCAGACACCGGGGAGCTGTTTTTT. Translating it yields CASSYSPDTGELFF.

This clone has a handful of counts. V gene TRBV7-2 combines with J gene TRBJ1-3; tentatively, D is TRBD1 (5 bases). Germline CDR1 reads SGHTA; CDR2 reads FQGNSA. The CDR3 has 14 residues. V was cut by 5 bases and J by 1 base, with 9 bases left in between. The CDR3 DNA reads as TGTGCCAGCAGCCATACAGGTTCTGGAAACACCATATATTTT. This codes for CASSHTGSGNTIYF.

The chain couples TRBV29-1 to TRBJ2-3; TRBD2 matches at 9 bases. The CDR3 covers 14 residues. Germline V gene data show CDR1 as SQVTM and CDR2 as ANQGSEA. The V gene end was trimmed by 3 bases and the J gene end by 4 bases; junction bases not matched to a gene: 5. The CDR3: CSVDGGRAADTQYF. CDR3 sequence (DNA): TGCAGCGTTGACGGCGGGAGGGCCGCAGATACGCAGTATTTT.

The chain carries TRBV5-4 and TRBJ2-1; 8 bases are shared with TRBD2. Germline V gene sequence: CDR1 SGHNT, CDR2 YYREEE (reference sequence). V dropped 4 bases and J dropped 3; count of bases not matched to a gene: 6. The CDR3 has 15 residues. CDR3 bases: TGTGCCAGCAGCCCCCGGGGGGGCCTCTACAATGAGCAGTTCTTC. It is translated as CASSPRGGLYNEQFF.

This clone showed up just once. CDR3 sequence: CASSQTSGRAGELFF. CDR3 DNA: TGTGCCAGCAGCCAGACTAGCGGGAGAGCCGGGGAGCTGTTTTTT. This chain joins TRBV6-5 and TRBJ2-2; 12 positions match TRBD2. Germline V lookup: CDR1 MNHEY, CDR2 SVGAGI. V was clipped by 6 bases and J by 6 bases; unmatched bases: 5. The CDR3 sequence is 15 residues long.

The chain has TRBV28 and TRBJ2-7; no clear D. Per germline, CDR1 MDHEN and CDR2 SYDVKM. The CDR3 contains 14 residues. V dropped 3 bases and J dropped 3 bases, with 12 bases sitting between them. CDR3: CASSLKGAYYEQYF. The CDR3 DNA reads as TGTGCCAGCAGTTTGAAGGGCGCCTACTACGAGCAGTACTTC.

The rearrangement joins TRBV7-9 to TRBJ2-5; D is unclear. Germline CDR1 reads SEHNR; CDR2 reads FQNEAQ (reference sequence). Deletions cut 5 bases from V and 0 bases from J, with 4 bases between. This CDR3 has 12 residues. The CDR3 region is CASSKYQETQYF. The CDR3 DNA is TGTGCCAGCAGCAAGTACCAAGAGACCCAGTACTTC.

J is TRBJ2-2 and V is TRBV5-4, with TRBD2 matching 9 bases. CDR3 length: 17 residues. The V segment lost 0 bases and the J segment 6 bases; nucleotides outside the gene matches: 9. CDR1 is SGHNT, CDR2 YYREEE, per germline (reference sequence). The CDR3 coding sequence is TGTGCCAGCAGCTTGGGGCGAGGTAGCGGGGGCCCCGGGGAGCTGTTTTTT. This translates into CASSLGRGSGGPGELFF. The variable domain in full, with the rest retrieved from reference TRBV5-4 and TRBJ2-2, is ETGVTQSPTHLIKTRGQQVTLRCSSQSGHNTVSWYQQALGQGPQFIFQYYREEENGRGNFPPRFSGLQFPNYSSELNVNALELDDSALYLCASSLGRGSGGPGELFFGEGSRLTVL.

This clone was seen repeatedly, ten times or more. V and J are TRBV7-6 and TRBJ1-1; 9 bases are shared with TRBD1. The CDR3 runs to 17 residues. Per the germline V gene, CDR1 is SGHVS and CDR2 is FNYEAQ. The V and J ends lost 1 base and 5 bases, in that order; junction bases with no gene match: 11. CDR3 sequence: CASSLVPSAGQGTEAFF. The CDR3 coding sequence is TGTGCCAGCAGCTTAGTTCCCTCCGCGGGACAGGGAACTGAAGCTTTCTTT.

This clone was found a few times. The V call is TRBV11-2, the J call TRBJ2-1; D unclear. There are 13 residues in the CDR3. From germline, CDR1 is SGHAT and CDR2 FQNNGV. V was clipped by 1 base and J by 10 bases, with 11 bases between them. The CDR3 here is CASSLVVWAEQFF. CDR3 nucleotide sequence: TGTGCCAGCAGCTTAGTAGTGTGGGCGGAGCAGTTCTTC.

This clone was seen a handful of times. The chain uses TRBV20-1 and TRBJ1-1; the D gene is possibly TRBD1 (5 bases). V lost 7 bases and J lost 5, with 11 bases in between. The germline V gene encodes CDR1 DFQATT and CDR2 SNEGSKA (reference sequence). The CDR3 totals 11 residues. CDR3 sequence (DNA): TGCAGTGTCGCCGGGGGTACTGAAGCTTTCTTT. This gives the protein CSVAGGTEAFF.

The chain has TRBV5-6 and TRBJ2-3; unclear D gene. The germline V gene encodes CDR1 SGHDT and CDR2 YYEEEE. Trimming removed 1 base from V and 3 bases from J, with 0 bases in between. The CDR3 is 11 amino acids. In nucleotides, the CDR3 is TGTGCCAGCAGCTTGACAGATACGCAGTATTTT. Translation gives CASSLTDTQYF.

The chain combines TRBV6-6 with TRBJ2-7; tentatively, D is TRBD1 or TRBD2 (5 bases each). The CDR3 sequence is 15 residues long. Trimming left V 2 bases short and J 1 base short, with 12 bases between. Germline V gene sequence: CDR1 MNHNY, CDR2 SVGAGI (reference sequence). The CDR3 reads CASSYGGMGSYEQYF. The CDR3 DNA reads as TGTGCCAGCAGTTACGGGGGAATGGGATCCTACGAGCAGTACTTC.

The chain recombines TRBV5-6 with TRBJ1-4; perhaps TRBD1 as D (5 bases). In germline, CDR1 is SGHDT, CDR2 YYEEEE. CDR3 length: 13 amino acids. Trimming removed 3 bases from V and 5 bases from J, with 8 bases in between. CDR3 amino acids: CASSWGRNEKLFF. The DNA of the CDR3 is TGTGCCAGCAGCTGGGGCCGAAATGAAAAACTGTTTTTT.

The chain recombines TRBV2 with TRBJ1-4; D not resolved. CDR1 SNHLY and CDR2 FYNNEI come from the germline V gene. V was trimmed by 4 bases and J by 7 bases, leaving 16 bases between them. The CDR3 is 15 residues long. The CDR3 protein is CASSGRPSTGEKLFF. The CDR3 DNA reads TGTGCCAGCAGTGGTCGCCCATCGACGGGTGAAAAACTGTTTTTT.

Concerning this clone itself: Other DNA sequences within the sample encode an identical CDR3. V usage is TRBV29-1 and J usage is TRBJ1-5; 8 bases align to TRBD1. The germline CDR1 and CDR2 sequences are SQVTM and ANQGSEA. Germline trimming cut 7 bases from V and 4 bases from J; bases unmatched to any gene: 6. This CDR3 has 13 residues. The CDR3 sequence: CSAGQGSNQPQHF. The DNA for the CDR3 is TGCAGCGCAGGACAGGGTAGTAATCAGCCCCAGCATTTT. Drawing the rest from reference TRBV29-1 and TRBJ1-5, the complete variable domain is SAVISQKPSRDICQRGTSLTIQCQVDSQVTMMFWYRQQPGQSLTLIATANQGSEATYESGFVIDKFPISRPNLTFSTLTVSNMSPEDSSIYLCSAGQGSNQPQHFGDGTRLSIL.

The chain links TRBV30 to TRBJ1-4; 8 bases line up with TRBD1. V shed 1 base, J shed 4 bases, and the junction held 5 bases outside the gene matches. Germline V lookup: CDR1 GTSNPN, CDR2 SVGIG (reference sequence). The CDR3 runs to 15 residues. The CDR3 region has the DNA TGTGCCTGGAGTGAAGGGGGACAGGTTAATGAAAAACTGTTTTTT. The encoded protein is CAWSEGGQVNEKLFF.

The CDR3 nucleotides are TGTGCCAGCAGCCAAGCAGGGAACACCGGGGAGCTGTTTTTT. It yields the protein CASSQAGNTGELFF. The J gene is TRBJ2-2, the V gene TRBV7-2; D uncertain. The germline V gene has CDR1 SGHTA and CDR2 FQGNSA. The CDR3 is made up of 14 amino acids. V was trimmed by 5 bases and J by 1 base, leaving 8 bases between them.

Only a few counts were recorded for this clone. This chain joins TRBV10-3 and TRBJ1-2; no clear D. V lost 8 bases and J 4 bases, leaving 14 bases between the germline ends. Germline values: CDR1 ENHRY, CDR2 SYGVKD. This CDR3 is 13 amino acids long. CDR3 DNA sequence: TGTGCCATCGCCGGAATGGATCCCTATGGCTACACCTTC. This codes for CAIAGMDPYGYTF.

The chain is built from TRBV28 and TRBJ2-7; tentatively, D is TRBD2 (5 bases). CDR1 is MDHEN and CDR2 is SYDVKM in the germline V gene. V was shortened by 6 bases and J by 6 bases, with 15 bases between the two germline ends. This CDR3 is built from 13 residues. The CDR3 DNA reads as TGTGCCAGCAGACCCTCCCGGGGTGGCGAGCAGTACGTC. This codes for CASRPSRGGEQYV.

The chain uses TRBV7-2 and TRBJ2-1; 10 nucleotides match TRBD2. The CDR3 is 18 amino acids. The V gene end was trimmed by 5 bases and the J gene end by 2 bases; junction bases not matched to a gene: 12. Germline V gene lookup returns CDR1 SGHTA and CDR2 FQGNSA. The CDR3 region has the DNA TGTGCCAGCAGCCAACTAGGACTAGCGGATACTACCTACAATGAGCAGTTCTTC. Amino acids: CASSQLGLADTTYNEQFF.

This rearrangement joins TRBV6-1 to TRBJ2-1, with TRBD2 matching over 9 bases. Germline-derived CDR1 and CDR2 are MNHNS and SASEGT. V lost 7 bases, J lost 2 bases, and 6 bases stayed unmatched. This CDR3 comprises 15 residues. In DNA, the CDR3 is TGTGCCAGCACCGTAAGACTAGCGGCCTACAATGAGCAGTTCTTC. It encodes CASTVRLAAYNEQFF.

The CDR3 protein is CATKGEAFYNEQFF. In DNA form, the CDR3 reads TGTGCCACCAAGGGGGAGGCCTTTTACAATGAGCAGTTCTTC. This chain connects TRBV15 to TRBJ2-1; D tentatively fits TRBD1 or TRBD2 (6 bases each). Trimming cost V 7 bases and J 4 bases, with 14 bases left between them. This CDR3 has 14 amino acids. Germline CDR1 is LNHNV and CDR2 is YYDKDF (reference sequence).

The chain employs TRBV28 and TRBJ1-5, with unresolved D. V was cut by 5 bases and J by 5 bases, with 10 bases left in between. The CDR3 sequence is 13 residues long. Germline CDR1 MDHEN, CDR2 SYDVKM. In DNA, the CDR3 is TGTGCCAGCAGTCTCCTCAAGTATCAGCCCCAGCATTTT. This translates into CASSLLKYQPQHF.

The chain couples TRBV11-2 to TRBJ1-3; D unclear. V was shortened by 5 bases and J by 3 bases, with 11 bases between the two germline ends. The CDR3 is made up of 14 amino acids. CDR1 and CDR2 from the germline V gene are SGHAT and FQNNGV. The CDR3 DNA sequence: TGTGCCAGCAGCGCTAACAGAGGTGGAAACACCATATATTTT. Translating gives CASSANRGGNTIYF.

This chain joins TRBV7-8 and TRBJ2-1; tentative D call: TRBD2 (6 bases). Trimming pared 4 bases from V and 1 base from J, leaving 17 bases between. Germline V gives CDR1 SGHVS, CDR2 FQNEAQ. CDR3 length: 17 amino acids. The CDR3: CASSSRASGASYNEQFF. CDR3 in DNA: TGTGCCAGCAGCTCCCGGGCTTCGGGAGCATCCTACAATGAGCAGTTCTTC.